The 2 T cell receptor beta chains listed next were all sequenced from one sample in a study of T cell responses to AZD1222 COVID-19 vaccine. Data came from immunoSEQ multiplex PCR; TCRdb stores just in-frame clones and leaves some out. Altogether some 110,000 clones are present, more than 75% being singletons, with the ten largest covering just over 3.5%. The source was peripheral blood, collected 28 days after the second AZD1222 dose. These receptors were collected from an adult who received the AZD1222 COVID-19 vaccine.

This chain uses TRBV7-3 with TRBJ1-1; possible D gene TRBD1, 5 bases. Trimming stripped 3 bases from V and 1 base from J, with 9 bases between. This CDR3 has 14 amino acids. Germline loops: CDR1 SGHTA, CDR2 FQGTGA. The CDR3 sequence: CASSFRRGNTEAFF. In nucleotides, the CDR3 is TGTGCCAGCAGCTTCCGGAGGGGGAACACTGAAGCTTTCTTT.

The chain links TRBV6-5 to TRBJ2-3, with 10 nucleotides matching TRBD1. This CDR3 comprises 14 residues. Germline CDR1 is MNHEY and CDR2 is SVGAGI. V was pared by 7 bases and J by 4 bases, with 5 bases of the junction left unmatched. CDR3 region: CASKQDRGADTQYF. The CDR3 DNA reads TGTGCCAGCAAACAGGACAGGGGGGCAGATACGCAGTATTTT.